This T cell receptor (beta chain) is from a study of T-cell memory formation after mild COVID-19. On the study more broadly: TCR clusters mostly belonged to single donors.

Study-wide points: Whereas later expanders leaned CD4+, clones contracting day 15 to 85 showed a balanced CD4/CD8 makeup. The study detected some responding clones in pre-infection memory, suggesting cross-reactive memory joined.

This clonotype appeared once. Its antigen is currently unknown. cDNA libraries for TCR alpha and TCR beta, carrying sample barcodes and UMIs, came from 5'RACE with constant-segment primers. MiXCR, applied by TCRdb to the 5' RACE reads, yields one record per CDR3 protein. The data hold under 250,000 distinct CDR3 sequences, with about 16% observed a single time. Germline V gene sequence: CDR1 DFQATT, CDR2 SNEGSKA (reference sequence). The CDR3 consists of 15 residues. V trimming: 1 base; J trimming: 2 bases; junction bases outside the gene matches: 6. The chain employs TRBV20-1 and TRBJ2-7; TRBD2 agrees at 9 bases. Material for sequencing was PBMCs or a T cell subset sorted from them (not recorded which). The sequence derives from an adult woman who had mild COVID-19 (a few samples of this study predate the infection). Cell type and time point are not known. The CDR3 is CSARGASGATYEQYF. The CDR3 DNA follows: TGCAGTGCTAGAGGAGCTAGCGGGGCCACCTACGAGCAGTACTTC.